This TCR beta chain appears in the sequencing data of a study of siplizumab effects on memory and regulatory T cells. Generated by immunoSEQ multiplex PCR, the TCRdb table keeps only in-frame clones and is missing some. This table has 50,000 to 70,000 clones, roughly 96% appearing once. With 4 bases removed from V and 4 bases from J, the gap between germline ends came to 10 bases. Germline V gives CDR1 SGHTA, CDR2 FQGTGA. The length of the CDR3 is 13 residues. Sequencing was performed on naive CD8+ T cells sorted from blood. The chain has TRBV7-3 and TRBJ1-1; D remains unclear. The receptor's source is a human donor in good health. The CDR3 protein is CASSSRPGTEAFF. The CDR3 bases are TGTGCCAGCAGCTCTAGGCCGGGCACTGAAGCTTTCTTT.